What follows describes a single T cell receptor beta chain. In germline, CDR1 is LGHNA, CDR2 YNFKEQ. The V gene end was trimmed by 1 base and the J gene end by 8 bases; junction bases not matched to a gene: 8. The CDR3 length is 16 residues. This sample was taken from a study of blood T cell repertoires in COVID-19. Method: immunoSEQ multiplex PCR; TCRdb's copy keeps in-frame clones and lacks some. The table includes 200,000 to 250,000 clones, around 90% detected once. The receptor was isolated from a young man who had been exposed to COVID-19. Material: PBMCs or T cells enriched from blood (not recorded which). The chain carries TRBV4-2 and TRBJ1-2; TRBD1 matches at 12 bases. The CDR3 DNA sequence: TGTGCCAGCAGCCAAGTTGTGGGACAGGGGGCGGCCGGCTACACCTTC. It encodes CASSQVVGQGAAGYTF.